This entry is about one T cell receptor beta chain. Germline CDR1 reads MNHEY; CDR2 reads SVGAGI. The CDR3 sequence is 11 residues long. V was shortened by 6 bases and J by 6 bases, with 9 bases between the two germline ends. The sample is drawn from a study of blood T cell repertoires in COVID-19. At the level of the study: The study drew acute and convalescent COVID-19 samples from the United States, Italy and Spain. Sources were T cells, B-cell-depleted T cells, or PBMCs; the material itself was cDNA or gDNA.

Assay used: immunoSEQ multiplex PCR; TCRdb lists only in-frame clones, some missing. The sample yields tens of thousands of clones, 85% seen once. This clonotype was obtained from a man at least 80 years old with acute or convalescent COVID-19. This chain connects TRBV6-5 to TRBJ2-7; D unclear. Sequencing was performed on peripheral blood. The CDR3 is CASSLDFEQYF. The CDR3 DNA sequence: TGTGCCAGCAGCCTCGACTTCGAGCAGTACTTC.